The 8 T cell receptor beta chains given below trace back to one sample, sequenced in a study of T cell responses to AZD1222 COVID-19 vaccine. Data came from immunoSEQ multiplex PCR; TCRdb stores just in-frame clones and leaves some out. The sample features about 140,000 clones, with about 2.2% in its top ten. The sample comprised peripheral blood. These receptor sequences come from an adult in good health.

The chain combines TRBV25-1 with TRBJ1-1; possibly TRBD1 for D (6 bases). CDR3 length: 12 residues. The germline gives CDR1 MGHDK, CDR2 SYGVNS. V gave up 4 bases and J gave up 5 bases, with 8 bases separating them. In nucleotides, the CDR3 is TGTGCCAGCAGTGGACAGGTTACTGAAGCTTTCTTT. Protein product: CASSGQVTEAFF.

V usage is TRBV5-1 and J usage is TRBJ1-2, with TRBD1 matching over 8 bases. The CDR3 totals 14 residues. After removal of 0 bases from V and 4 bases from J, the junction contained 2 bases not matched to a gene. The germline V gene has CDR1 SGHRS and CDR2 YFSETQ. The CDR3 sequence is CASSLEGTGYGYTF. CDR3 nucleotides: TGCGCCAGCAGCTTGGAAGGGACAGGCTATGGCTACACCTTC.

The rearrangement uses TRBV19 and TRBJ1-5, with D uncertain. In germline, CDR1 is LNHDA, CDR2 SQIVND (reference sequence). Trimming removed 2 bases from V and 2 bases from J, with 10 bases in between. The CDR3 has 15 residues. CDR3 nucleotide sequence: TGTGCCAGTAGTATAATGAAGGGTGGCAATCAGCCCCAGCATTTT. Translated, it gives CASSIMKGGNQPQHF.

The CDR3 DNA sequence: TGTGCCAGTAGTATAGGGACAAATAGCAATCAGCCCCAGCATTTT. Translated, it gives CASSIGTNSNQPQHF. The V call is TRBV19, the J call TRBJ1-5; tentative D call: TRBD1 (5 bases). With 1 base removed from V and 0 bases from J, the gap between germline ends came to 7 bases. The CDR3 length is 15 residues. Germline-derived CDR1 and CDR2 are LNHDA and SQIVND (reference sequence).

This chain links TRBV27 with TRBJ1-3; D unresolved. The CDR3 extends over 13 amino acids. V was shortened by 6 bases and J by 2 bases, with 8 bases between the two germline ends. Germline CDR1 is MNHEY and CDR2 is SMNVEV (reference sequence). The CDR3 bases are TGTGCCAGCAGCGGCCAAGCTGGAAACACCATATATTTT. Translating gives CASSGQAGNTIYF.

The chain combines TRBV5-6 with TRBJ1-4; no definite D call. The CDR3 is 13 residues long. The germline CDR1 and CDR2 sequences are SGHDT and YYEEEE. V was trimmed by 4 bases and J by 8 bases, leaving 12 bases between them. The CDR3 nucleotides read TGTGCCAGCAGCCGATCATCAGGCGAAAAACTGTTTTTT. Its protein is CASSRSSGEKLFF.

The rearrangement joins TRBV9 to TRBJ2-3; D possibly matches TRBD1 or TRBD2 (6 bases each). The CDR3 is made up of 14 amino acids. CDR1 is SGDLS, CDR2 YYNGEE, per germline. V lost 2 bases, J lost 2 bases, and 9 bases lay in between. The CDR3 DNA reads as TGTGCCAGCAGCGTGAGGGGGGACACAGATACGCAGTATTTT. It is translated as CASSVRGDTDTQYF.

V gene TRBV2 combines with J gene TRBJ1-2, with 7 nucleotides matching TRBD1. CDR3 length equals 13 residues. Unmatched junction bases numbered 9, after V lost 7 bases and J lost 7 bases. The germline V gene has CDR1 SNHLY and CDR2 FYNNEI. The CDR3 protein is CASTRGGRVGYTF. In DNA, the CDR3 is TGTGCCAGCACCCGAGGGGGCAGGGTTGGCTACACCTTC.